Presented here are 31 T cell receptor beta chains from one specimen sequenced in a study of blood T cell repertoires in COVID-19. TCRdb's copy holds only in-frame clones and misses some; the assay was immunoSEQ multiplex PCR. The table has approximately 160,000 clones, 70% to 90% seen once. Sequencing used peripheral blood. The receptor source for this set is a man between 60 and 75 years old with COVID-19, enrolled during active disease.

This clone is a singleton in its sample. The rearrangement uses TRBV2 and TRBJ1-3; D is ambiguous. The CDR3 has 13 amino acids. The germline gives CDR1 SNHLY, CDR2 FYNNEI. Trimming took 6 bases from V and 0 from J, leaving 6 bases between them. CDR3 in amino acids: CASSRFSGNTIYF. The CDR3 DNA follows: TGTGCCAGCAGCAGGTTCTCTGGAAACACCATATATTTT. Drawing the rest from reference TRBV2 and TRBJ1-3, the complete variable domain is EPEVTQTPSHQVTQMGQEVILRCVPISNHLYFYWYRQILGQKVEFLVSFYNNEISEKSEIFDDQFSVERPDGSNFTLKIRSTKLEDSAMYFCASSRFSGNTIYFGEGSWLTVV.

In this sample, this clone turned up once. The V and J genes are TRBV15 and TRBJ1-1, with TRBD1 matching 7 bases. Germline CDR1 and CDR2: LNHNV and YYDKDF (reference sequence). The CDR3 consists of 17 residues. V dropped 0 bases and J dropped 3; count of bases not matched to a gene: 10. The CDR3: CATSRDGRDRADTEAFF. CDR3 DNA sequence: TGTGCCACCAGCAGAGATGGGCGAGACAGGGCGGACACTGAAGCTTTCTTT.

The J gene is TRBJ1-5, the V gene TRBV3-1 (or the pseudogene TRBV3-2); tentative D call: TRBD1 (5 bases). This CDR3 has 16 amino acids. V was clipped by 0 bases and J by 3 bases, with 12 bases between them. Germline V CDR1 and CDR2: LGHDT, YNNKEL (reference sequence). CDR3 coding DNA: TGTGCCAGCAGCCAAGATCCGACAGTTACCAATCAGCCCCAGCATTTT. Protein: CASSQDPTVTNQPQHF.

This clone was found many times. The chain uses TRBV19 and TRBJ1-1; D gene ambiguous. From germline, CDR1 is LNHDA and CDR2 SQIVND (reference sequence). The CDR3 extends over 14 amino acids. Trimming removed 6 bases from V and 0 bases from J, with 11 bases in between. The CDR3 DNA reads TGTGCCAGTAGCGTGGGCAACATGAACACTGAAGCTTTCTTT. It specifies CASSVGNMNTEAFF. The complete variable domain, with remaining parts taken from reference TRBV19 and TRBJ1-1, reads DGGITQSPKYLFRKEGQNVTLSCEQNLNHDAMYWYRQDPGQGLRLIYYSQIVNDFQKGDIAEGYSVSREKKESFPLTVTSAQKNPTAFYLCASSVGNMNTEAFFGQGTRLTVV.

The gene calls are TRBV11-3 and TRBJ1-4; 11 bases are shared with TRBD1. The CDR3 is 15 residues long. CDR1 SGHNT and CDR2 YENEEA come from the germline V gene. Unmatched junction bases numbered 6, after V lost 5 bases and J lost 7 bases. The CDR3: CASSPGQGAGEKLFF. CDR3 nucleotides: TGTGCCAGCAGCCCCGGACAGGGGGCGGGTGAAAAACTGTTTTTT.

This chain joins TRBV6-2 or TRBV6-3 and TRBJ1-5; tentatively, D is TRBD1 (5 bases). The CDR3 is 14 residues long. Trimming left V 0 bases short and J 10 bases short, with 13 bases between. CDR1 and CDR2 from the germline V gene are MNHEY and SVGEGT. In nucleotides, the CDR3 is TGTGCCAGCAGTTACTCCCGGGACTCAGGTCCCCAGCATTTT. Encoded protein: CASSYSRDSGPQHF.

The J gene is TRBJ1-3, the V gene TRBV4-3; D not resolved. Germline V gene sequence: CDR1 LGHNA, CDR2 YSLEER. Trimming took 5 bases from V and 4 from J, leaving 18 bases between them. There are 16 residues in the CDR3. The chain's CDR3 is CASSSYYSGEGNTIYF. DNA of the CDR3: TGCGCCAGCAGCTCCTATTACTCCGGGGAAGGAAACACCATATATTTT.

V is TRBV5-1 and J is TRBJ2-3, with no clear D. Trimming removed 1 base at V and 5 bases at J, with 8 bases between. Germline V CDR1 and CDR2: SGHRS, YFSETQ. The CDR3 sequence is 13 residues long. CDR3 nucleotides: TGCGCCAGCAGCTTGCGAGTAAGAGATACGCAGTATTTT. Translating it yields CASSLRVRDTQYF.

The rearrangement uses TRBV5-5 and TRBJ2-2; 7 nucleotides match TRBD1. Trimming at V came to 4 bases and at J to 4 bases, leaving 7 bases not matched to a gene. Per the germline V gene, CDR1 is SGHKS and CDR2 is YYEKEE (reference sequence). This CDR3 is built from 15 residues. The CDR3: CASSGWDSLTGELFF. In DNA, the CDR3 is TGTGCCAGCAGCGGGTGGGACAGCCTCACCGGGGAGCTGTTTTTT.

The chain's CDR3 is CASSTVSNRNNNSPLHF. The DNA for the CDR3 is TGTGCCAGCAGCACGGTGTCAAACAGGAATAATAATTCACCCCTCCACTTT. V and J are TRBV21-1 and TRBJ1-6; TRBD1 is the table's D call, not checked against the DNA. TRBV21-1 is reported as a pseudogene. This CDR3 region has 17 residues.

This clone has only one observation. The chain uses TRBV7-3 and TRBJ2-2; weak D call: TRBD1 (6 bases). The V end lost 3 bases, the J end lost 5 bases, and 13 bases lay between the germline ends. Germline loops: CDR1 SGHTA, CDR2 FQGTGA. CDR3 size: 15 residues. This CDR3 reads CASSFFRGPTGELFF. The CDR3 DNA reads as TGTGCCAGCAGCTTCTTCAGGGGCCCGACCGGGGAGCTGTTTTTT.

DNA of the CDR3: TGTGCCAGCAGCCCTCCGGGACTTTTAGGTGGGACTGAAGCTTTCTTT. It is translated as CASSPPGLLGGTEAFF. The chain has TRBV7-9 and TRBJ1-1, with D tentatively TRBD1 (5 bases). This CDR3 is 16 amino acids long. The V gene's germline CDR1 is SEHNR and CDR2 FQNEAQ (reference sequence). Between the trimmed V and J ends, which lost 5 bases and 5 bases, there was a span of 21 bases.

The chain links TRBV7-3 to TRBJ2-7; 10 bases are shared with TRBD2. The CDR3 length is 15 residues. From germline, CDR1 is SGHTA and CDR2 FQGTGA. The V and J ends lost 6 bases and 1 base, in that order; junction bases with no gene match: 6. The CDR3 here is CASSSTSGFSYEQYF. DNA of the CDR3: TGTGCCAGCAGTTCGACTAGCGGGTTTTCCTACGAGCAGTACTTC.

This clone has just one count. The V and J genes are TRBV24-1 and TRBJ2-1; 8 bases are shared with TRBD1. The J segment lost 5 bases and the V segment lost 3 bases, leaving 11 bases of the junction unmatched. This CDR3 has 17 residues. Per the germline V gene, CDR1 is KGHDR and CDR2 is SFDVKD. The CDR3 bases are TGTGCCACCAGTGATATCACTAGGGACAGGAAGAACAATGAGCAGTTCTTC. It translates to CATSDITRDRKNNEQFF.

The chain is built from TRBV6-6 and TRBJ2-7, with D perhaps TRBD2 (6 bases). There are 12 residues in the CDR3. Germline CDR1 is MNHNY and CDR2 is SVGAGI (reference sequence). Between the trimmed V and J ends, which lost 10 bases and 5 bases, there was a span of 15 bases. CDR3 amino acids: CATRRGSDEQYF. The CDR3 DNA is TGTGCCACGCGACGGGGGAGCGACGAGCAGTACTTC.

This chain links TRBV29-1 with TRBJ2-1; D is unresolved. V lost 1 base, J lost 7 bases, and 8 bases lay in between. Germline V gene data show CDR1 as SQVTM and CDR2 as ANQGSEA. The length of the CDR3 is 12 residues. CDR3 nucleotide sequence: TGCAGCGTTGAAGGGCAGCGAAATGAGCAGTTCTTC. It yields the protein CSVEGQRNEQFF.

This clone was detected only once. V is TRBV7-2 and J is TRBJ1-3, with TRBD1 as a possible D gene (6 bases). This CDR3 region has 15 residues. Germline V lookup: CDR1 SGHTA, CDR2 FQGNSA. The germline V and J ends were trimmed by 4 bases and 0 bases, with 10 bases remaining between them. In nucleotides, the CDR3 is TGTGCCAGCAGCTCTGACAGGCTCTCTGGAAACACCATATATTTT. Its translation is CASSSDRLSGNTIYF. The whole variable domain, filled in from reference TRBV7-2 and TRBJ1-3, reads GAGVSQSPSNKVTEKGKDVELRCDPISGHTALYWYRQSLGQGLEFLIYFQGNSAPDKSGLPSDRFSAERTGGSVSTLTIQRTQQEDSAVYLCASSSDRLSGNTIYFGEGSWLTVV.

The chain recombines TRBV10-2 with TRBJ2-1, with D perhaps TRBD2 (7 bases). The V gene lost 3 bases and the J gene lost 14 bases, with 17 bases spanning the gap. The germline gives CDR1 WSHSY, CDR2 SAAADI. This CDR3 is 13 amino acids long. The CDR3 coding sequence is TGCGCCAGCAGTGATAGGGGGGGCCTAGCGGAGTTCTTC. Translating gives CASSDRGGLAEFF.

V gene TRBV5-4 combines with J gene TRBJ2-7, with TRBD2 identical over 10 bases. The germline V gene encodes CDR1 SGHNT and CDR2 YYREEE (reference sequence). The CDR3 loop spans 14 amino acids. J lost 5 bases, V lost 4 bases, and 6 bases had no gene match. CDR3 loop: CASSRQGLANEQYF. The CDR3 DNA follows: TGTGCCAGCAGCCGCCAGGGACTAGCGAACGAGCAGTACTTC. The whole variable domain, remainder taken from reference TRBV5-4 and TRBJ2-7, is ETGVTQSPTHLIKTRGQQVTLRCSSQSGHNTVSWYQQALGQGPQFIFQYYREEENGRGNFPPRFSGLQFPNYSSELNVNALELDDSALYLCASSRQGLANEQYFGPGTRLTVT.

The chain recombines TRBV18 with TRBJ1-5, with 10 positions matching TRBD1. V dropped 1 base and J dropped 11; count of bases not matched to a gene: 8. The CDR3 sequence is 15 residues long. Germline V lookup: CDR1 KGHSH, CDR2 LQKENI. The CDR3 region is CASSPRQGAEGSQHF. CDR3 nucleotide sequence: TGTGCCAGCTCACCACGACAGGGGGCTGAGGGGTCCCAGCATTTT.

J is TRBJ1-3 and V is TRBV9; TRBD1 might be the D (5 bases). The CDR3 has 15 amino acids. Trimming took 4 bases from V and 2 from J, leaving 13 bases between them. Germline V gives CDR1 SGDLS, CDR2 YYNGEE. CDR3 coding DNA: TGTGCCAGCAGCCAGATGCAGGGAACTGGAAACACCATATATTTT. Amino acids: CASSQMQGTGNTIYF.

The V gene is TRBV6-2 or TRBV6-3, the J gene TRBJ1-4; D is ambiguous. This CDR3 contains 15 residues. Germline V CDR1 and CDR2: MNHEY, SVGEGT. V lost 2 bases and J lost 7, with 14 bases in between. This CDR3 is CASSYGGLPGEKLFF. The DNA of the CDR3 is TGTGCCAGCAGTTACGGAGGTCTTCCTGGTGAAAAACTGTTTTTT.

The CDR3, as DNA: TGCAGCGCCCCGGTAGCGGGAGTTAATGAGCAGTTCTTC. Protein: CSAPVAGVNEQFF. The chain couples TRBV29-1 to TRBJ2-1; TRBD2 matches 9 bases. The CDR3 has 13 residues. The V gene's germline CDR1 is SQVTM and CDR2 ANQGSEA. Trimming removed 7 bases from V and 7 bases from J; junction bases left unmatched: 8.

The rearrangement uses TRBV6-1 and TRBJ1-5; perhaps TRBD1 as D (5 bases). This CDR3 has 15 amino acids. CDR1 is MNHNS and CDR2 is SASEGT in the germline V gene. The V and J ends lost 3 bases and 3 bases respectively, with 12 bases between them. The CDR3 loop reads CASSEVGRANQPQHF. CDR3 DNA: TGTGCCAGCAGTGAGGTCGGCAGGGCCAATCAGCCCCAGCATTTT.

The gene calls are TRBV27 and TRBJ1-6, with 7 nucleotides matching TRBD1. The CDR3 sequence is 14 residues long. Germline CDR1 and CDR2: MNHEY and SMNVEV (reference sequence). The junction had 8 bases not matched to a gene; V was cut back by 5 bases and J by 10 bases. CDR3 bases: TGTGCCAGCAGTCTCGGACAGGCTTTCTCACCCCTCCACTTT. Encoded protein: CASSLGQAFSPLHF.

This clone was seen once. V is TRBV7-9 and J is TRBJ2-1; 10 bases align to TRBD2. Looked up from germline, CDR1 is SEHNR and CDR2 is FQNEAQ (reference sequence). After removal of 0 bases from V and 6 bases from J, the junction contained 14 bases not matched to a gene. The CDR3 is 19 amino acids. The CDR3 here is CASSLALVVSGRRGNEQFF. The CDR3 nucleotides read TGTGCCAGCAGCTTAGCCCTGGTCGTTAGCGGGAGGCGCGGCAATGAGCAGTTCTTC.

The rearrangement links TRBV18 to TRBJ2-4; 7 positions match TRBD1. After removal of 6 bases from V and 4 bases from J, the junction contained 9 bases not matched to a gene. The CDR3 sequence is 15 residues long. Germline lookup yields CDR1 KGHSH and CDR2 LQKENI. The CDR3 loop is CASSPGLGQKNIQYF. The CDR3 DNA follows: TGTGCCAGCTCCCCTGGTCTGGGACAGAAAAACATTCAGTACTTC.

The chain is built from TRBV19 and TRBJ2-2; D perhaps matches TRBD2 (6 bases). V was pared by 5 bases and J by 2 bases, with 18 bases between. CDR1 is LNHDA, CDR2 SQIVND, per germline (reference sequence). The CDR3 runs to 17 residues. The CDR3 here is CASSQISGSFNTGELFF. In DNA form, the CDR3 reads TGTGCCAGTAGTCAAATTAGCGGTTCCTTTAACACCGGGGAGCTGTTTTTT.

The V call is TRBV19, the J call TRBJ2-7; D ambiguous. Trimming took 5 bases from V and 0 from J, leaving 11 bases between them. Germline CDR1 LNHDA, CDR2 SQIVND (reference sequence). The length of the CDR3 is 14 residues. The CDR3 loop reads CASSPLQYSYEQYF. The CDR3, as DNA: TGTGCCAGTAGTCCTCTGCAGTACTCCTACGAGCAGTACTTC.

The chain carries TRBV3-1 (or the pseudogene TRBV3-2) and TRBJ2-5; D possibly corresponds to TRBD2 (7 bases). CDR1 and CDR2 (germline): LGHDT, YNNKEL (reference sequence). With 2 bases removed from V and 5 bases from J, the gap between germline ends came to 15 bases. The CDR3 contains 15 residues. The CDR3 DNA reads as TGTGCCAGCAGCCAAAATGCGGGGGCGGGGGAGACCCAGTACTTC. Protein product: CASSQNAGAGETQYF.

V usage is TRBV9 and J usage is TRBJ2-5, with TRBD2 matching over 10 bases. From germline, CDR1 is SGDLS and CDR2 YYNGEE. CDR3 size: 17 residues. Unmatched junction bases numbered 14, after V lost 6 bases and J lost 3 bases. The CDR3 sequence is CASNAHTAGGQEETQYF. The DNA of the CDR3 is TGTGCCAGCAACGCTCACACAGCGGGGGGGCAGGAAGAGACCCAGTACTTC.